This T cell receptor (beta chain) derives from a study of metastatic and nonmetastatic thyroid tumors. Study overall: Comparison of repertoires was carried out across blood and tumor or nodule tissue from malignant and benign thyroid patients.

TCRdb called clones again from the PCR reads with MiXCR. The repertoire holds under 30,000 clones, with 15% as singletons. Nobody among the patients had been given any treatment before thyroid surgery. V was trimmed by 8 bases and J by 1 base, leaving 9 bases between them. Germline CDR1 MNHNS, CDR2 SASEGT. This CDR3 region has 14 residues. This clone was counted ten times or more. The sample taken for sequencing was blood. The rearrangement links TRBV6-1 to TRBJ2-6, with D possibly TRBD1 on 6 matching bases. The sequence derives from a male donor with papillary thyroid cancer or a benign thyroid nodule (not recorded which). Some clones in this sample may be carry-over from other donors' samples. For the CDR3, the DNA is TGTGCCAGCCAAACAGGGTCTGGGGCCAACGTCCTGACTTTC. Translated, it gives CASQTGSGANVLTF.